The clone carrying this T cell receptor beta chain has just one count. These data come from a study of blood T cell repertoires in COVID-19. The wider study: T cells, B-cell-depleted T cells, or PBMCs provided the cDNA or gDNA that served as material.

Seattle patients were enrolled while actively infected and followed longitudinally. Data came from immunoSEQ multiplex PCR; TCRdb stores just in-frame clones and leaves some out. Of some 70,000 clones listed, 90% are singletons. Germline values: CDR1 SGDLS, CDR2 YYNGEE. The CDR3 totals 16 residues. With 4 bases removed from V and 1 base from J, the gap between germline ends came to 14 bases. This sequence originates from a man in his forties or fifties with COVID-19, enrolled during active disease. The sample was peripheral blood. The chain carries TRBV9 and TRBJ2-2, with a weak D call TRBD1 (5 bases). As DNA, the CDR3 is TGTGCCAGCAGCCCTCCCCCGGACAAGAACACCGGGGAGCTGTTTTTT. This encodes CASSPPPDKNTGELFF.